Listed below are T cell receptor beta chains from one sample, sequenced in a study of cytomegalovirus exposure and HLA in healthy donors. Here immunoSEQ multiplex PCR was the method, and the copy in TCRdb shows in-frame clones only, minus some. The repertoire holds approximately 170,000 clones, with 82% as singletons. Source material: PBMCs. These receptors were obtained from a male donor in good health and CMV-seronegative. Both conserved end residues are part of each CDR3. The order of the fields is D gene, V gene, clone size, CDR3 protein. The D gene is left open where the match is weak. The listing skips clone size in some rows; elsewhere it reads once, few, many or a size class.

d_gene: TRBD2; v_gene: TRBV13; abundance: once; CDR3aa: CASSLAAGGLIREQYF
d_gene: NA; v_gene: TRBV11-2; abundance: NA; CDR3aa: CASSLTVGSSGNTIYF
d_gene: NA; v_gene: TRBV30; abundance: NA; CDR3aa: CAWSVLYEQYF
d_gene: TRBD1; v_gene: TRBV7-7; abundance: NA; CDR3aa: CASSPSGQAYEQYF
d_gene: TRBD1; v_gene: TRBV30; abundance: once; CDR3aa: CAWNTGTGAYEQYF
d_gene: NA; v_gene: TRBV7-2; abundance: NA; CDR3aa: CASSLSSGTYEQYF
d_gene: TRBD1; v_gene: TRBV5-4; abundance: NA; CDR3aa: CASSSGQGRSGNTIYF
d_gene: TRBD1; v_gene: TRBV27; abundance: few; CDR3aa: CASRNPGTGRYEQYF
d_gene: NA; v_gene: TRBV9; abundance: NA; CDR3aa: CASSVGIGGNTEAFF
d_gene: NA; v_gene: TRBV5-3; abundance: once; CDR3aa: CARSFGGTISPYNDEQYF
d_gene: TRBD1; v_gene: TRBV27; abundance: NA; CDR3aa: CASSPIGTGKLDTGELFF
d_gene: NA; v_gene: TRBV6-1; abundance: NA; CDR3aa: CASSGQGGSSEKLFF
d_gene: TRBD1; v_gene: TRBV7-2; abundance: NA; CDR3aa: CASSSPTRGWGVAFF
d_gene: TRBD1; v_gene: TRBV5-1; abundance: few; CDR3aa: CASSLRGLIQETQYF